The rows below give T cell receptor beta chains drawn from one sample of a study of regulatory T cells in long-lasting Graves disease. TCRdb reanalysed the multiplex PCR reads using MiXCR and keeps one entry per CDR3 protein. The sample holds fewer than 400,000 distinct CDR3 sequences, less than 25% seen once. Sequencing was performed on peripheral blood mononuclear cells (PBMCs), taken when the disease was refractory, from a patient treated with antithyroid drugs. These receptor sequences come from a female donor with Graves disease. The CDR3 runs from the conserved cysteine through the conserved F or W. D genes are given only for firm matches. The size field is filled for only some rows; it gives once, few, many or a size class.

>TRBV28|NA|TRBJ1-6|NA
CASSLYSGTPLHF
TGTGCCAGCAGTTTATATTCGGGTACACCCCTCCACTTT
>TRBV19|NA|TRBJ1-5|NA
CASSINAGIVNQPQHF
TGTGCCAGTAGTATTAATGCAGGGATCGTCAATCAGCCCCAGCATTTT
>TRBV19|TRBD1|TRBJ2-7|NA
CASNTCQNDRGYEQYF
TGTGCCAGTAATACTTGCCAGAACGACAGGGGTTACGAGCAGTACTTC
>TRBV6-1|NA|TRBJ2-7|NA
CASNEGSEFHEQYF
TGTGCCAGTAACGAGGGGTCGGAATTCCACGAGCAGTACTTC
>TRBV6-1|NA|TRBJ1-2|NA
CASNGKDRLYGYTF
TGTGCCAGCAACGGGAAAGACAGGCTCTATGGCTACACCTTC
>TRBV29-1|TRBD2|TRBJ2-7|NA
CSVTGLAGDKYEQYF
TGCAGCGTGACGGGACTAGCGGGAGATAAGTACGAGCAGTACTTC
>TRBV7-2|TRBD1|TRBJ2-3|NA
CASSRGQGATDTQYF
TGTGCCAGCAGCCGTGGACAGGGGGCTACAGATACGCAGTATTTT
>TRBV11-2|NA|TRBJ1-3|NA
CASSSGGSFSGNTIYF
TGTGCCAGCAGCTCGGGGGGGTCCTTCTCTGGAAACACCATATATTTT
>TRBV6-2/TRBV6-3|NA|TRBJ2-7|many
CASSYSIPSSYEQYF
TGTGCCAGCAGTTACAGTATACCCAGCTCCTACGAGCAGTACTTC
>TRBV20-1|TRBD2|TRBJ2-7|many
CSAKLAGGLSEQYF
TGCAGTGCTAAACTAGCGGGAGGGCTTAGCGAGCAGTACTTC
>TRBV2|TRBD1|TRBJ1-2|many
CASTQEGAQGGYTF
TGTGCCAGCACGCAGGAGGGGGCGCAAGGCGGCTACACCTTC
>TRBV18|NA|TRBJ2-7|many
CASSPPGNYYEQYF
TGTGCCAGCTCACCACCCGGGAACTACTACGAGCAGTACTTC
>TRBV5-6|TRBD1|TRBJ2-2|few
CASSSRTGSIGELFF
TGTGCCAGCAGCTCTCGGACAGGGTCAATCGGGGAGCTGTTTTTT
>TRBV11-2|NA|TRBJ2-5|many
CASSLGSSGTQYF
TGTGCCAGCAGCTTAGGGAGTTCGGGGACCCAGTACTTC
>TRBV10-3|NA|TRBJ1-2|many
CAISEAPPGGYTF
TGTGCCATCAGTGAGGCCCCGCCGGGAGGCTACACCTTC
>TRBV15|NA|TRBJ1-2|few
CATSREVSPYGYTF
TGTGCCACCAGCAGAGAGGTCAGTCCTTATGGCTACACCTTC
>TRBV6-1|NA|TRBJ1-2|many
CASGSTGTGRLYGYTF
TGTGCCAGTGGTTCCACAGGGACCGGCCGACTCTATGGCTACACCTTC
>TRBV6-5|TRBD1|TRBJ2-5|NA
CASSFTIQGPQETQYF
TGTGCCAGCAGTTTCACAATACAGGGGCCCCAAGAGACCCAGTACTTC
>TRBV7-9|NA|TRBJ1-5|many
CASSATDTLNQPQHF
TGTGCCAGCAGCGCGACAGACACCCTTAATCAGCCCCAGCATTTT
>TRBV12-3/TRBV12-4|TRBD2|TRBJ2-1|few
CASRPSGTYNEQFF
TGTGCCAGCAGACCTAGCGGTACCTACAATGAGCAGTTCTTC
>TRBV7-9|NA|TRBJ1-4|NA
CASSLPGLENEKLFF
TGTGCCAGCAGCCTACCGGGACTGGAGAATGAAAAACTGTTTTTT
>TRBV5-5|NA|TRBJ1-3|few
CASSLRSGNTIYF
TGTGCCAGCAGCTTGCGTTCTGGAAACACCATATATTTT
>TRBV5-1|TRBD1|TRBJ2-7|few
CASSTDRVYEQYF
TGCGCCAGCAGCACGGACAGGGTTTACGAGCAGTACTTC